The 19 T cell receptor beta chains listed next were all sequenced from one sample in a study of blood T cells in healthy people across ages. The authors ran a second PCR of about 6 to 12 cycles using a sample-barcoded 5' primer and a J-beta primer mix. Each CDR3 protein is one row after TCRdb ran MiXCR on the 5' RACE reads. Of 1.5 million to 1.8 million distinct CDR3 sequences listed, roughly two fifths are singletons. The sequenced sample was blood. The origin of the receptors is a woman younger than 30 in good health.

The CDR3 reads CASSLDQDYYEQYF. CDR3 coding DNA: TGCGCCAGCAGCTTGGACCAGGACTACTACGAGCAGTACTTC. The J gene is TRBJ2-7, the V gene TRBV5-1, with D perhaps matching TRBD2 (6 bases). V lost 0 bases and J 3 bases, leaving 10 bases between the germline ends. Germline CDR1 reads SGHRS; CDR2 reads YFSETQ. The CDR3 sequence is 14 residues long.

The rearrangement joins TRBV4-1 to TRBJ1-1; 9 bases align to TRBD1. Germline CDR1 and CDR2: MGHRA and YSYEKL. With 3 bases clipped from V and 11 bases from J, the junction kept 13 bases outside the gene matches. This CDR3 contains 15 residues. In DNA, the CDR3 is TGCGCCAGCAGCCACGCTCTAAGGACAGGGGACGACGCTTTCTTT. Amino acid sequence: CASSHALRTGDDAFF.

The V and J genes are TRBV11-1 and TRBJ1-2; TRBD1 might be the D (6 bases). Per germline, CDR1 SGHAT and CDR2 FQDESV (reference sequence). With 3 bases removed from V and 3 bases from J, the gap between germline ends came to 11 bases. The length of the CDR3 is 14 residues. The chain's CDR3 is CASSFGQGHYGYTF. In DNA, the CDR3 is TGTGCCAGCAGCTTCGGGCAGGGGCACTATGGCTACACCTTC.

V and J are TRBV2 and TRBJ2-1, with a weak D call TRBD2 (6 bases). Germline CDR1 is SNHLY and CDR2 is FYNNEI. V was pared by 6 bases and J by 3 bases, with 18 bases between. The CDR3 is made up of 16 amino acids. CDR3 nucleotide sequence: TGTGCCAGCAGCCCTCTGGGGGGAAGGGGCTACAATGAGCAGTTCTTC. Its translation: CASSPLGGRGYNEQFF.

The rearrangement joins TRBV12-3 or TRBV12-4 to TRBJ2-7, with 8 bases identical to TRBD1. V lost 1 base to trimming and J lost 3 bases; unmatched junction nucleotides: 5. The CDR3 contains 15 residues. The CDR3 region is CASSLGQGIDYEQYF. CDR3 in DNA: TGTGCCAGCAGTTTAGGACAGGGGATAGACTACGAGCAGTACTTC.

In this sample, this clonotype turned up once. V and J are TRBV12-3 or TRBV12-4 and TRBJ1-2, with 7 bases lining up with TRBD1. There are 12 residues in the CDR3. J gave up 6 bases and V 5 bases, and 3 bases lay outside the gene matches. The CDR3: CASSDTGDGYTF. The CDR3 nucleotides read TGTGCCAGCAGTGATACAGGGGATGGCTACACCTTC.

This chain links TRBV9 with TRBJ2-1; 8 bases agree with TRBD2. V lost 2 bases, J lost 2 bases, and 6 bases stayed unmatched. Germline loops: CDR1 SGDLS, CDR2 YYNGEE. The CDR3 consists of 16 residues. The CDR3 protein is CASSVASGRPYNEQFF. The CDR3 bases are TGTGCCAGCAGCGTCGCTAGCGGGCGACCCTACAATGAGCAGTTCTTC.

The table lists this clonotype with a few counts. The V call is TRBV2, the J call TRBJ2-1; D not certain. Germline V gene lookup returns CDR1 SNHLY and CDR2 FYNNEI. V was shortened by 1 base and J by 7 bases, with 5 bases between the two germline ends. The CDR3 length is 12 residues. CDR3 sequence (DNA): TGTGCCAGCAGTGAAGTGGCAAATGAGCAGTTCTTC. This sequence encodes CASSEVANEQFF.

This clonotype appeared a few times. At one of its ends the junction is not consistent with the germline gene, which may arise from a read error. V and J are TRBV11-3 and TRBJ2-1; 8 bases align to TRBD2. Germline V gene sequence: CDR1 SGHNT, CDR2 YENEEA. The CDR3 extends over 16 amino acids. The DNA of the CDR3 is TGTGCTAGCAGCTTAGATTGGAGGACTAGCCGCAATGAGCAGTTCTTC. Its translation is CASSLDWRTSRNEQFF.

J is TRBJ2-7 and V is TRBV3-1; 8 bases are shared with TRBD2. Germline CDR1 is LGHDT and CDR2 is YNNKEL (reference sequence). CDR3 length: 15 amino acids. J gave up 4 bases and V 1 base, and 6 bases lay outside the gene matches. The CDR3 reads CASSQAGSGAYEQYF. CDR3 in DNA: TGTGCCAGCAGCCAAGCGGGTAGCGGGGCATACGAGCAGTACTTC.

This clonotype was found a few times. V and J are TRBV5-1 and TRBJ2-7, with 11 positions matching TRBD1. V was pared by 4 bases and J by 4 bases, with 7 bases of the junction left unmatched. This CDR3 has 15 amino acids. The germline V gene encodes CDR1 SGHRS and CDR2 YFSETQ. The CDR3 spells CASSPRDRGFYEQYF. The CDR3 nucleotides read TGCGCCAGCAGCCCCCGGGACAGGGGGTTTTACGAGCAGTACTTC.

The V call is TRBV7-2, the J call TRBJ1-1; TRBD1 matches 7 bases. This CDR3 spans 14 amino acids. Losses at the gene ends were 4 bases for V and 5 bases for J; bases not matched to a gene: 7. Germline CDR1 SGHTA, CDR2 FQGNSA. The CDR3 bases are TGTGCCAGCAGCTCGGAACAGGGGTCGACTGAAGCTTTCTTT. It yields the protein CASSSEQGSTEAFF.

The rearrangement links TRBV20-1 to TRBJ1-5; possibly TRBD1 for D (5 bases). Trimming shortened V by 0 bases and J by 2 bases, and 8 bases separated the two germline ends. The CDR3 runs 14 residues. CDR1 DFQATT and CDR2 SNEGSKA come from the germline V gene (reference sequence). The CDR3 nucleotides read TGCAGTGCTAGAGATAGGGACGGCAATCAGCCCCAGCATTTT. It translates to CSARDRDGNQPQHF.

This clonotype occurred a few times. The chain uses TRBV11-2 and TRBJ2-1; 10 bases line up with TRBD2. With V trimmed by 0 bases and J by 7 bases, 12 bases remained unmatched. Germline CDR1 is SGHAT and CDR2 is FQNNGV. CDR3 size: 18 residues. The CDR3 nucleotides are TGTGCCAGCAGCTTAGAGTGGGGGGGGCCTAGCGGGAGAAATGAGCAGTTCTTC. Its translation: CASSLEWGGPSGRNEQFF.

The sample holds a few counts of this clonotype. The chain carries TRBV7-2 and TRBJ1-2, with a tentative D call TRBD1 (5 bases). The ends were cut back, 5 bases at V and 4 bases at J, with 20 bases in the middle. CDR3 size: 16 residues. The germline V gene encodes CDR1 SGHTA and CDR2 FQGNSA. DNA of the CDR3: TGTGCCAGCAGCGTACCAGGGTTTGGTATAGGCTATGGCTACACCTTC. Residues: CASSVPGFGIGYGYTF.

In its sample, this clonotype was seen a few times. CDR3 amino acids: CASRPQGAGKDEQYF. In DNA, the CDR3 is TGTGCCAGCAGGCCACAGGGGGCTGGTAAGGACGAGCAGTACTTC. The genes are TRBV27 and TRBJ2-5, with TRBD1 matching over 9 bases. The DNA end favors TRBJ2-7, so the J call may be wrong. The germline CDR1 and CDR2 sequences are MNHEY and SMNVEV (reference sequence). The length of the CDR3 is 15 residues.

This chain links TRBV20-1 with TRBJ2-2; 8 bases agree with TRBD1. Trimming took 5 bases from V and 4 from J; bases not matched to a gene: 6. CDR1 and CDR2 from the germline V gene are DFQATT and SNEGSKA (reference sequence). This CDR3 is 14 amino acids long. The CDR3 sequence: CSAYRDRPTGELFF. CDR3 coding DNA: TGCAGTGCTTACCGGGACAGGCCCACCGGGGAGCTGTTTTTT.

This clonotype has a handful of counts. This chain uses TRBV2 with TRBJ2-7; TRBD1 is a possible D gene (6 bases). The germline V gene has CDR1 SNHLY and CDR2 FYNNEI. The CDR3 length is 16 residues. V lost 6 bases, J lost 2 bases, and 20 bases lay in between. The CDR3 is CASRQAGDYLTYEQYF. The CDR3 DNA is TGTGCCAGCAGGCAGGCAGGGGATTACCTTACCTACGAGCAGTACTTC.

The V call is TRBV5-1, the J call TRBJ2-3; 7 bases line up with TRBD2. V lost 4 bases, J lost 2 bases, and 10 bases stayed unmatched. In germline, CDR1 is SGHRS, CDR2 YFSETQ. This CDR3 has 16 residues. CDR3 amino acids: CASSIGASGITDTQYF. The CDR3 DNA sequence: TGCGCCAGCAGCATAGGGGCTAGCGGAATCACAGATACGCAGTATTTT. Using reference TRBV5-1 and TRBJ2-3 for the parts outside the CDR3, the full variable domain is KAGVTQTPRYLIKTRGQQVTLSCSPISGHRSVSWYQQTPGQGLQFLFEYFSETQRNKGNFPGRFSGRQFSNSRSEMNVSTLELGDSALYLCASSIGASGITDTQYFGPGTRLTVL.